This T cell receptor beta chain derives from a study of blood T cell repertoires in COVID-19. Turning to the study itself: COVID-19 samples, acute and convalescent, were from the United States, Italy and Spain. PBMCs, B-cell-depleted T cells, or T cells provided the cDNA or gDNA that made up the material.

Source study methods: Using reference gene primer amplification, nucleated cell counts were estimated. Data came from immunoSEQ multiplex PCR; TCRdb stores just in-frame clones and leaves some out. V, J and clone size reflect that table, while D and trimming were determined from the DNA. The table shows about 270,000 clones, with 83% occurring only once. The CDR3 consists of 17 residues. J gave up 5 bases and V 0 bases, and 11 bases lay outside the gene matches. Looked up from germline, CDR1 is SGHTA and CDR2 is FQGNSA. The chain joins TRBV7-2 to TRBJ2-5, with 8 bases matching TRBD2. Sequencing was performed on peripheral blood. The source is a woman in her fifties or sixties who had recovered from COVID-19. The CDR3 here is CASSLAVSSGSGETQYF. The CDR3, as DNA: TGTGCCAGCAGCTTAGCGGTCTCCAGCGGGAGCGGGGAGACCCAGTACTTC.